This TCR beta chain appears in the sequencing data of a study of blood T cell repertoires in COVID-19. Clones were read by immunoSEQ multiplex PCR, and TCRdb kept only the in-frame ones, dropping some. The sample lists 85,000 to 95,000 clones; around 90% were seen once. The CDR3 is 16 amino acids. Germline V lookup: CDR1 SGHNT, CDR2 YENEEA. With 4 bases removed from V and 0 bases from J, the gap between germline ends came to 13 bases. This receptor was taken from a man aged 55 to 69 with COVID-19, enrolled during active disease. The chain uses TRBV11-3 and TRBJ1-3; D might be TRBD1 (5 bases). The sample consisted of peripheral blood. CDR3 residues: CASSSSRALSGNTIYF. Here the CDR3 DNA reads TGTGCCAGCAGCTCCTCCAGGGCCCTCTCTGGAAACACCATATATTTT.